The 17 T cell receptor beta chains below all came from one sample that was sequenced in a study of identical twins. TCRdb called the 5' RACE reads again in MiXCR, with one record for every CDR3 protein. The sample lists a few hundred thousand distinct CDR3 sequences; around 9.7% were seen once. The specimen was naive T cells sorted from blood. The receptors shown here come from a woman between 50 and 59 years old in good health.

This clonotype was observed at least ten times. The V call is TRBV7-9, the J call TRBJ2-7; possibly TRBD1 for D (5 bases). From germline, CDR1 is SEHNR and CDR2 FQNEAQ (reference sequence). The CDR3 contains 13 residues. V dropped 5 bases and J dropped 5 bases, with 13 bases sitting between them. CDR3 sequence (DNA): TGTGCCAGCAGCGACGGACAAACGAACGAGCAGTACTTC. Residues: CASSDGQTNEQYF.

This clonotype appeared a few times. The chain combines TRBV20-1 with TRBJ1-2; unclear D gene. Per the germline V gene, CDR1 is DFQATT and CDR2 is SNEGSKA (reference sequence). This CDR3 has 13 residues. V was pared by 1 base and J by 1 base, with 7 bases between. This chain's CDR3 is CSARGQVNYGYTF. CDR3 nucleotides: TGCAGTGCTAGAGGGCAGGTTAACTATGGCTACACCTTC.

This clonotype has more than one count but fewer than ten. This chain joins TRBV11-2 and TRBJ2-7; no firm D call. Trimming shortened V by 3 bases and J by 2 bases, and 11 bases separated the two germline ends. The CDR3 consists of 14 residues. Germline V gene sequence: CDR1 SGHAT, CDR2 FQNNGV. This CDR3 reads CASSFGSLAYEQYF. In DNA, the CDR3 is TGTGCCAGCAGCTTCGGATCCCTAGCCTACGAGCAGTACTTC.

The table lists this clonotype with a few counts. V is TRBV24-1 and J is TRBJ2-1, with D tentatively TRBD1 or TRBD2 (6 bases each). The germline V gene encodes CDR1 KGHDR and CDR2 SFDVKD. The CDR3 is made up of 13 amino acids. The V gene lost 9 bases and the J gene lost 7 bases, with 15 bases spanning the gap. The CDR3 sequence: CATGLSGQNEQFF. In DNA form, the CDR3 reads TGTGCCACCGGGCTTAGCGGACAGAATGAGCAGTTCTTC.

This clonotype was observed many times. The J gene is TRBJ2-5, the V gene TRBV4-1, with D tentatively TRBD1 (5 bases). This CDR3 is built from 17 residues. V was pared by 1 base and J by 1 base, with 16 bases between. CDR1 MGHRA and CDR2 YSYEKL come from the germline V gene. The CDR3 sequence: CASSQVQAANGQETQYF. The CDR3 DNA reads TGCGCCAGCAGCCAAGTACAGGCTGCGAACGGCCAAGAGACCCAGTACTTC.

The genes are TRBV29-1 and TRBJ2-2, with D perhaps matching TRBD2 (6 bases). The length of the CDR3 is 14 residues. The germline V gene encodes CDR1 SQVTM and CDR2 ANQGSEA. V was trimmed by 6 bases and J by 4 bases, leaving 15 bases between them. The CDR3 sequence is CSVGVRGITGELFF. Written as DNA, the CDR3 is TGCAGCGTAGGCGTGCGGGGAATCACCGGGGAGCTGTTTTTT.

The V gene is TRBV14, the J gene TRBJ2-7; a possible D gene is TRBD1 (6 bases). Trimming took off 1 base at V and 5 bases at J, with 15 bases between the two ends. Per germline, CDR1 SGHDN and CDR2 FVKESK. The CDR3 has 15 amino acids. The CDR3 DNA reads TGTGCCAGCAGCCAAGTGTACAGGGATCCCCACGAGCAGTACTTC. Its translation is CASSQVYRDPHEQYF.

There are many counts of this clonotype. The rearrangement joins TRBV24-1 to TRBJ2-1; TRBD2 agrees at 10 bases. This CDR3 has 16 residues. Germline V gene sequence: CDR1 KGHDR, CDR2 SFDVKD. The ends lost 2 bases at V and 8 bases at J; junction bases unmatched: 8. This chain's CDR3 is CATSDSWLAGDHEQFF. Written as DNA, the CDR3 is TGTGCCACCAGTGATTCCTGGCTAGCGGGAGACCATGAGCAGTTCTTC.

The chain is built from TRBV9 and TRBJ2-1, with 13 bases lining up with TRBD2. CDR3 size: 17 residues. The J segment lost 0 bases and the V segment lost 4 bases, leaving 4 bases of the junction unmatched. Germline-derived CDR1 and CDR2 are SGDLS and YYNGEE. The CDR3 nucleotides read TGTGCCAGCAGCCGGACTAGCGGGAGTTTCTCCTACAATGAGCAGTTCTTC. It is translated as CASSRTSGSFSYNEQFF.

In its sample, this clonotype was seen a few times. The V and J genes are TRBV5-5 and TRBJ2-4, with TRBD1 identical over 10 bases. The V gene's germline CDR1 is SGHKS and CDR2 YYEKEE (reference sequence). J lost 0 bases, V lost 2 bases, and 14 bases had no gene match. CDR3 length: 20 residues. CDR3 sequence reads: CASSLLPGQGLQVAKNIQYF. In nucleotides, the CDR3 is TGTGCCAGCAGCTTATTACCGGGACAGGGGCTCCAAGTAGCCAAAAACATTCAGTACTTC.

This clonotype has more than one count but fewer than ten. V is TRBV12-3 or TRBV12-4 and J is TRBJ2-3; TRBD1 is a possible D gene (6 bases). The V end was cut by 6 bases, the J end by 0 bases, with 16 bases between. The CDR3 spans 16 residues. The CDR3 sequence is CASSPGTQPSTDTQYF. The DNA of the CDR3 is TGTGCCAGCAGCCCCGGGACACAACCTAGCACAGATACGCAGTATTTT.

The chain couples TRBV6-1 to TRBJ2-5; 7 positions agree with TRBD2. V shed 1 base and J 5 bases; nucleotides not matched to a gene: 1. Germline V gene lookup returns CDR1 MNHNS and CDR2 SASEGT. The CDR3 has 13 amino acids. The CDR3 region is CASSEDGGETQYF. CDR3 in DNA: TGTGCCAGCAGTGAAGACGGGGGGGAGACCCAGTACTTC.

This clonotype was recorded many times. Here the CDR3 DNA reads TGTGCCAGCAGCGCAGGGTGGGGGAACACTGAAGCTTTCTTT. The encoded protein is CASSAGWGNTEAFF. This chain links TRBV9 with TRBJ1-1; possibly TRBD1 for D (5 bases). CDR3 length equals 14 residues. Trimming removed 3 bases at V and 1 base at J, with 10 bases between. Germline CDR1 SGDLS, CDR2 YYNGEE. Drawing the rest from reference TRBV9 and TRBJ1-1, the complete variable domain is DSGVTQTPKHLITATGQRVTLRCSPRSGDLSVYWYQQSLDQGLQFLIQYYNGEERAKGNILERFSAQQFPDLHSELNLSSLELGDSALYFCASSAGWGNTEAFFGQGTRLTVV.

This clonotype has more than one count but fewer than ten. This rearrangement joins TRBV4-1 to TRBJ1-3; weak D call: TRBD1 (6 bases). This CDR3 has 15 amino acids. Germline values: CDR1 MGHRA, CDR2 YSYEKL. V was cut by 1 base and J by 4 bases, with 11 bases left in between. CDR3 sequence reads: CASSQVGGPGNTIYF. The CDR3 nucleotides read TGCGCCAGCAGCCAAGTAGGGGGGCCGGGAAACACCATATATTTT.

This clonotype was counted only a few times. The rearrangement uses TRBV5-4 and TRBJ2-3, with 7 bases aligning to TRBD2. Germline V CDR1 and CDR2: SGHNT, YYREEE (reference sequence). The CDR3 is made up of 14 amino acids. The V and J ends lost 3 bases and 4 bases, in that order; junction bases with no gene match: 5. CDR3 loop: CASSYQRGSDTQYF. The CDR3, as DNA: TGTGCCAGCAGCTACCAGCGGGGATCAGATACGCAGTATTTT.

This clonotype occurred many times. The CDR3 nucleotides are TGCGCCAGCAGCTTGGGTGACACCATATATTTT. Translation gives CASSLGDTIYF. The chain recombines TRBV5-1 with TRBJ1-3; unclear D gene. The CDR3 has 11 residues. V lost 0 bases and J lost 8, with 3 bases in between. Germline-derived CDR1 and CDR2 are SGHRS and YFSETQ.

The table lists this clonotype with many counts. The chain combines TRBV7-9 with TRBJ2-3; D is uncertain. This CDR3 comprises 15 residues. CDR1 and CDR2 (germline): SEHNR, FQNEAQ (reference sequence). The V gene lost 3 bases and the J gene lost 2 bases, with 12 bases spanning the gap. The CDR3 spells CASSFGSPFTDTQYF. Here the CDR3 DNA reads TGTGCCAGCAGCTTCGGCTCGCCCTTCACAGATACGCAGTATTTT.